This TCR beta chain was recovered during a study of technical replicates of blood from a handful of donors (dated by TCRdb to 2016 to 2017). In the case of this clone: No cognate antigen has been identified for it. Base qualities are not at hand, and no much larger clone is one base apart.

V lost 1 base and J lost 4 bases, and the count of bases not matched to a germline gene is 16. The germline V gene gives CDR1 as SGHRS and CDR2 as YFSETQ. The cysteine opens and the phenylalanine closes a CDR3 of 18 amino acids. CDR3 DNA is the only sequence kept; it has 54 bases, read in frame from the first base. Library method: the immunoSEQ multiplex PCR assay. TCRdb limited this immuneACCESS table to in-frame rearrangements with V and J called. A share of clones is missing; checked studies link under half to unresolved V genes, and the rest is unexplained. This sample comprises approximately 100,000 clones, 95% to 96% of them detected only once. The ten largest clonotypes hold 0.2% to 0.25% of the sample.

The chain is encoded by TRBV5-1 joined to TRBJ2-7; TRBD1 agrees with 8 junctional bases. The TCR originated in a human donor in good health. Sequenced: T cells isolated from PBMCs. The CDR3 loop reads CASSLNRQGNGLGYEQYF. The bases are TGCGCCAGCAGCTTGAATCGACAGGGGAACGGGCTAGGGTACGAGCAGTACTTC.